This T cell receptor (beta chain) was profiled in a study of regulatory T cells in long-lasting Graves disease. At the level of the study: Patients with persistent Graves' disease had over 5 years of antithyroid drugs and persistent TSH receptor antibodies.

Building of the TCR beta libraries involved iRepertoire HTBI primers and Arm-PCR of CDR3 regions. TCRdb reanalysed the multiplex PCR reads using MiXCR and keeps one entry per CDR3 protein. The sample records some 370,000 distinct CDR3 sequences, about 23% being singletons. Germline lookup yields CDR1 ENHRY and CDR2 SYGVKD. The V and J ends lost 10 bases and 4 bases respectively, with 10 bases between them. CDR3 length equals 11 residues. This clonotype was detected ten times or more. Its matching antigen is unknown. Study outcomes and limitations: The study examined only peripheral blood, not thyroid tissue. Persistent disease exhibited a predilection for TRBV28, TRBJ1-2 and TRBJ2-5.

Time point: persistent/refractory GD, antithyroid drugs over 5 years with positive TRAb. The TCR library was made from RNA that had been extracted from PBMCs in TRIzol. An endocrinology department in Xi'an, China, supplied the patients. This sequence joins TRBV10-3 and TRBJ1-1, with D unclear. The sequence was collected from a woman in her thirties or forties with Graves disease. The sequencing here drew on peripheral blood mononuclear cells (PBMCs), taken when the disease was refractory, from a patient treated with antithyroid drugs. DNA for the CDR3: TGTGCCACCGGAAGTGCCACTGAAGCTTTCTTT. Encoded protein: CATGSATEAFF.